One T cell receptor beta chain is described in this entry. Antigen: not known. This entry belongs to a study of OX40 agonist ivuxolimab in advanced cancers. Study-level points and caveats: At 0.1 to 3.0 mg/kg and by week 6, CD4+ and CD8+ T cells in the blood had expanded clonally.

Clones were sequenced by immunoSEQ multiplex PCR, and TCRdb holds only the in-frame ones, with some missing. The sample lists tens of thousands of clones, roughly 84% occurring once. Trimming removed 7 bases from V and 14 bases from J; junction bases left unmatched: 11. CDR3 length: 13 amino acids. Germline CDR1 MDHEN, CDR2 SYDVKM. The chain uses TRBV28 and TRBJ1-6; 7 bases match TRBD1. This sample comprised CD4+ or CD8+ T cells sorted from blood, obtained in a trial of the OX40 agonist ivuxolimab. The receptor's source is an adult with an advanced solid tumor such as melanoma, head and neck, liver or kidney cancer. The CDR3, as DNA: TGTGCCAGCACCGCAGACAGGGTCGGGGCCCTCCACTTT. This sequence encodes CASTADRVGALHF.